This T cell receptor (beta chain) was captured by sequencing in a study of cytomegalovirus exposure and HLA in healthy donors. Study overall: A previous analysis identified approximately 120 million unique TCR beta sequences derived from 180 million or so T cells. Drawn from HLA-typed donors, around 85 million unique TCRs were held in an early data release.

60 Vbeta and 13 Jbeta primers were used in PCR. Generated by immunoSEQ multiplex PCR, the TCRdb table keeps only in-frame clones and is missing some. The sample has under 200,000 clones, roughly 65% seen once; the top ten hold just under 4.5%. A note on this clone: The antigen is not known.

Trimming took 1 base from V and 3 from J, leaving 10 bases between them. Germline-derived CDR1 and CDR2 are KGHSH and LQKENI. This CDR3 is built from 15 residues. Study results and limitations: The authors reported that TCR beta sequences could predict HLA-A and HLA-B alleles. These predictions were accurate for most subjects in the first cohort.

Input material: PBMCs. This TCR came from a woman under 30 in good health and CMV-seropositive. This sequence joins TRBV18 and TRBJ1-5; D is unclear. The CDR3 nucleotides read TGTGCCAGCTCACCACGATACAACAACAATCAGCCCCAGCATTTT. Protein sequence: CASSPRYNNNQPQHF.